The present entry profiles one T cell receptor (beta chain) with its context. Its antigen is as yet unknown. This sample was taken from a study of cytomegalovirus exposure and HLA in healthy donors. On the study more broadly: In a later analysis, it was reported that the roughly 120 validation repertoires had been produced on the same platform as the 690 or so repertoires belonging to the first cohort. General study findings and limits: The majority of TCR sequences were rare, yet some public TCRs appeared in many donors.

Assay: immunoSEQ multiplex PCR; the TCRdb copy retains only in-frame clones and omits some. The table has around 86,000 clones, roughly 92% seen once. The donors belonged to the roughly 130-subject validation cohort, separate from the approximately 700-subject first cohort. The CDR3 contains 13 residues. Germline CDR1 reads SGDLS; CDR2 reads YYNGEE. J gave up 4 bases and V 3 bases, and 2 bases lay outside the gene matches. The sequence came from a woman in her 30s in good health and CMV-seropositive. Sequencing used PBMCs. This chain connects TRBV9 to TRBJ2-3, with TRBD1 matching 7 bases. This CDR3 is CASSGQGADTQYF. The CDR3 DNA sequence: TGTGCCAGCAGCGGACAGGGAGCAGATACGCAGTATTTT. The whole variable domain, remainder taken from reference TRBV9 and TRBJ2-3, is DSGVTQTPKHLITATGQRVTLRCSPRSGDLSVYWYQQSLDQGLQFLIQYYNGEERAKGNILERFSAQQFPDLHSELNLSSLELGDSALYFCASSGQGADTQYFGPGTRLTVL.